Shown below are 2 T cell receptor beta chains from a single sample sequenced in a study of cytomegalovirus exposure and HLA in healthy donors listed by TCRdb under 2017. The library was generated by the immunoSEQ multiplex PCR assay. The multiplex PCR relied on a mix of 60 forward primers for TCR Vbeta segments and 13 reverse primers for TCR Jbeta segments. This immuneACCESS table, as held by TCRdb, lists in-frame sequences with V and J called but not all clones. Of the missing ones, under half trace to an unresolved V gene in checked studies; the others have no known cause. This sample comprises 110,000 to 150,000 clones, 74% of them detected only once. The ten largest make up approximately 4% of the sample. Sequencing was performed on PBMCs. The receptor source for this set is a man in his late teens or twenties in good health and CMV-seropositive.

V is TRBV9 and J is TRBJ1-5; D is ambiguous. CDR1 and CDR2 (germline): SGDLS, YYNGEE. The CDR3 sequence is 14 residues long. V shed 2 bases and J shed 2 bases, with 8 bases lying between them. In DNA form, the CDR3 reads TGTGCCAGCAGCGTCGGGGAGGGCAATCAGCCCCAGCATTTT. Its protein is CASSVGEGNQPQHF.

This clone was recorded a few times. This chain joins TRBV2 and TRBJ1-2, with D possibly matching TRBD1 (6 bases). Trimming stripped 6 bases from V and 1 base from J, with 12 bases between. The CDR3 loop spans 14 amino acids. CDR1 SNHLY and CDR2 FYNNEI come from the germline V gene. The CDR3 protein is CASRAPGDNYGYTF. The CDR3 bases are TGTGCCAGCAGGGCCCCAGGGGATAACTATGGCTACACCTTC.